The clone carrying this TCR beta chain appeared many times. The data were obtained in a study of T cells in Graves' hyperthyroidism and ophthalmopathy. About the study: Peripheral blood samples were taken at initial diagnosis, prior to any treatment.

TCR beta CDR3 region amplification was performed from RNA transcripts. In the first-round RT-PCR of the TCR CDR3, the HTBI primer set was used. TCRdb re-derived calls from the multiplex PCR reads in MiXCR, one entry per CDR3 protein. There are hundreds of thousands of distinct CDR3 sequences in the sample; 15% occur only once, and over 25% lies in the top ten. Sequencing was carried out using blood. This receptor was taken from a woman aged 25-40 years with Graves' hyperthyroidism.

CDR3 region: CASSLGLRAKNIQYF. CDR3 bases: TGTGCCAGCAGCTTAGGGTTGAGGGCCAAAAACATTCAGTACTTC. This chain connects TRBV7-2 to TRBJ2-4; D is uncertain. The CDR3 totals 15 residues. Germline V gives CDR1 SGHTA, CDR2 FQGNSA. Trimming left V 1 base short and J 1 base short, with 8 bases between. Based on the CDR3 plus reference TRBV7-2 and TRBJ2-4, the full variable domain is GAGVSQSPSNKVTEKGKDVELRCDPISGHTALYWYRQSLGQGLEFLIYFQGNSAPDKSGLPSDRFSAERTGGSVSTLTIQRTQQEDSAVYLCASSLGLRAKNIQYFGAGTRLSVL.